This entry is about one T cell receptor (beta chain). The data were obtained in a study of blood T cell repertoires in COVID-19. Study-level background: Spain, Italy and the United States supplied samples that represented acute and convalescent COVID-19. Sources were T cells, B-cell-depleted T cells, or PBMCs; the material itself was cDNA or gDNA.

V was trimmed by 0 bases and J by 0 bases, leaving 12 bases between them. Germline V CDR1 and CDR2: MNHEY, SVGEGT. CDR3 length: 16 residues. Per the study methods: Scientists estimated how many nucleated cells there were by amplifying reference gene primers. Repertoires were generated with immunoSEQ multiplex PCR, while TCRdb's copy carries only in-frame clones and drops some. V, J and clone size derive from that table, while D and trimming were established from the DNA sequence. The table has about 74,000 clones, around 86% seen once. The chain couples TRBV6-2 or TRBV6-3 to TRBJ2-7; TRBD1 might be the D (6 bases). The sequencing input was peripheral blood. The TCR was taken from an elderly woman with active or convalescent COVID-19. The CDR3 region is CASSYSKDRNSYEQYF. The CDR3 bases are TGTGCCAGCAGTTACTCCAAGGACAGAAACTCCTACGAGCAGTACTTC.